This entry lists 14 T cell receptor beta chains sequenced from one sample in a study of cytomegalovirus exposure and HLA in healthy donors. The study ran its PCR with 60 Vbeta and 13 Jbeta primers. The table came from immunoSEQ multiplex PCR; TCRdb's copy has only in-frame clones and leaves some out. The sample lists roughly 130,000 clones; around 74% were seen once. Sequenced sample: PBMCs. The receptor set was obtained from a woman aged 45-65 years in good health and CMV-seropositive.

For the CDR3, the DNA is TGTGCCAGCAGCTTCACGGGCCTAGCGGGGGGGGAGCAGTACTTC. Its translation: CASSFTGLAGGEQYF. V usage is TRBV11-2 and J usage is TRBJ2-7, with 12 bases lining up with TRBD2. Trimming took 3 bases from V and 7 from J; bases not matched to a gene: 7. This CDR3 region has 15 residues. CDR1 is SGHAT, CDR2 FQNNGV, per germline.

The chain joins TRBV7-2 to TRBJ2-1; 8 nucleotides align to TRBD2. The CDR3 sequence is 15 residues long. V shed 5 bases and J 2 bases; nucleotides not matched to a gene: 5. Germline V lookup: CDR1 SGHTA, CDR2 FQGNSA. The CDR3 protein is CASSLSGGPYNEQFF. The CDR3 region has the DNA TGTGCCAGCAGCCTGAGCGGGGGCCCCTACAATGAGCAGTTCTTC.

The CDR3 DNA reads as TGCGCCAGCAACAGCGGGGGGGCCATCGGGGAGCTGTTTTTT. This translates into CASNSGGAIGELFF. The chain recombines TRBV4-1 with TRBJ2-2; 10 nucleotides align to TRBD2. The CDR3 runs 14 residues. The J segment lost 7 bases and the V segment lost 7 bases, leaving 6 bases of the junction unmatched. The germline CDR1 and CDR2 sequences are MGHRA and YSYEKL.

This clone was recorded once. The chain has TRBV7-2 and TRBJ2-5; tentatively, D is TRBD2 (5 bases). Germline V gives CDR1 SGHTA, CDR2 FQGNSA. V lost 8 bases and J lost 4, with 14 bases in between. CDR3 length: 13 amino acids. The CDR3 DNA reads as TGTGCCAGCTGTCTGCTAGCAGGAGAGACCCAGTACTTC. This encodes CASCLLAGETQYF.

The CDR3 loop reads CASNEGKNGNTIYF. CDR3 nucleotide sequence: TGTGCCAGTAACGAGGGAAAGAATGGAAACACCATATATTTT. V usage is TRBV19 and J usage is TRBJ1-3; D ambiguous. The germline V and J ends were trimmed by 7 bases and 3 bases, with 13 bases remaining between them. Looked up from germline, CDR1 is LNHDA and CDR2 is SQIVND (reference sequence). The CDR3 covers 14 residues.

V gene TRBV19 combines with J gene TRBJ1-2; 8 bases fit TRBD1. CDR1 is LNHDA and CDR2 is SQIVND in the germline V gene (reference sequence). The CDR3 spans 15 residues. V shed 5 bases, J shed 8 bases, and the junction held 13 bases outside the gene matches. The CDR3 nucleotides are TGTGCCAGTAGTGTGCTGGACAGGGTGGGTTGGGGCTACACCTTC. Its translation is CASSVLDRVGWGYTF.

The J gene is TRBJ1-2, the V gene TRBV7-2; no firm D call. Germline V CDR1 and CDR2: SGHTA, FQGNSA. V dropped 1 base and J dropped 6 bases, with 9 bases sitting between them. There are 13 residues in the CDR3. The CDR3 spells CASSLDGSHGYTF. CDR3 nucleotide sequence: TGTGCCAGCAGCTTAGATGGGAGCCATGGCTACACCTTC.

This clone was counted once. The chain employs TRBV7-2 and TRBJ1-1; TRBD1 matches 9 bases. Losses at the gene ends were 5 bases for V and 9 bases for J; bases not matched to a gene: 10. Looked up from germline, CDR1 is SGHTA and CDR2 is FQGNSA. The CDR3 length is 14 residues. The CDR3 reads CASSQRDRARKAFF. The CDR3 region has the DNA TGTGCCAGCAGCCAACGGGACAGGGCTCGGAAAGCTTTCTTT.

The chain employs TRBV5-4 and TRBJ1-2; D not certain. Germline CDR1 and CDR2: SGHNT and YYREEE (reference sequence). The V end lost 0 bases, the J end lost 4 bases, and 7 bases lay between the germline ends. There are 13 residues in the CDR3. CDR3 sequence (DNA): TGTGCCAGCAGCTTGGGCGCAAGCTATGGCTACACCTTC. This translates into CASSLGASYGYTF.

CDR3 DNA: TGTGCCAGCAGCTTAGGGGCTTCACCGACCAATTCACCCCTCCACTTT. Protein product: CASSLGASPTNSPLHF. The V and J genes are TRBV7-6 and TRBJ1-6; the D is unclear. Trimming removed 1 base from V and 7 bases from J, with 14 bases in between. The germline V gene encodes CDR1 SGHVS and CDR2 FNYEAQ. The CDR3 loop spans 16 amino acids.

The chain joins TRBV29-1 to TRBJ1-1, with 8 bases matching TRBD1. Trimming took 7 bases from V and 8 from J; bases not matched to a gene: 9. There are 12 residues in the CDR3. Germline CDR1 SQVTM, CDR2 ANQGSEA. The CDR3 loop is CSAKQGEREAFF. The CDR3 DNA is TGCAGCGCGAAACAGGGGGAAAGAGAAGCTTTCTTT.

CDR3 protein: CASSYSLATEAFF. Written as DNA, the CDR3 is TGTGCCAGCAGTTACTCGTTGGCCACTGAAGCTTTCTTT. This chain uses TRBV6-5 with TRBJ1-1; D gene unclear. Trimming pared 0 bases from V and 4 bases from J, leaving 6 bases between. CDR3 length: 13 residues. From germline, CDR1 is MNHEY and CDR2 SVGAGI.

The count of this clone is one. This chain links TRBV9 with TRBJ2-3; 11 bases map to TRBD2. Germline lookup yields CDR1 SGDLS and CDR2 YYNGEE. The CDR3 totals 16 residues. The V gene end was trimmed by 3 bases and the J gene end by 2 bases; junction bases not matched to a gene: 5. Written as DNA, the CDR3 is TGTGCCAGCAGCGGGGGACTAGCGGTATTCACAGATACGCAGTATTTT. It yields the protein CASSGGLAVFTDTQYF.

CDR3 nucleotides: TGTGCCAGCAGCCTGGGGGGATCGAACACTGAAGCTTTCTTT. Translating it yields CASSLGGSNTEAFF. The chain is built from TRBV6-5 and TRBJ1-1; D is perhaps TRBD1 (5 bases). The CDR3 loop spans 14 amino acids. V shed 6 bases and J shed 1 base, with 12 bases lying between them. CDR1 and CDR2 from the germline V gene are MNHEY and SVGAGI.